This TCR beta chain was recorded in a study of blood T cell repertoires in COVID-19. Study-level information: The samples span acute and convalescent COVID-19 from the United States, Italy and Spain. Nucleic acid was either cDNA or gDNA, and it came from T cells, B-cell-depleted T cells, or PBMCs.

Those enrolled in Seattle joined during active infection and were followed longitudinally afterward. In the original workflow: Researchers report that nucleated cell counts were estimated from reference gene primer amplification. Data came from immunoSEQ multiplex PCR; TCRdb stores just in-frame clones and leaves some out. V and J calls and clone size come straight from that table; D and trimming were deduced from the DNA. The table lists 250,000 to 300,000 clones, approximately 88% of them singletons. This CDR3 contains 14 residues. Germline values: CDR1 SEHNR, CDR2 FQNEAQ (reference sequence). The ends lost 5 bases at V and 4 bases at J; junction bases unmatched: 7.

The clonotype originates from a woman aged 65 to 85 with COVID-19, enrolled during active disease. The chain links TRBV7-9 to TRBJ2-7; 8 bases fit TRBD2. Sample: peripheral blood. Here the CDR3 DNA reads TGTGCCAGCAGCCCTAGGACTAGCTGGTACGAGCAGTACTTC. Protein sequence: CASSPRTSWYEQYF.